What follows is one T cell receptor beta chain and its context. The antigen is not known. Clones were read by immunoSEQ multiplex PCR, and TCRdb kept only the in-frame ones, dropping some. Here the sample spans tens of thousands of clones, around 90% being singletons. The data were obtained in a study of graft-versus-host responses after intestinal transplantation. Study as a whole: Isolated intestinal, liver-intestinal, or multivisceral transplants had been given to the recipients. Whole-study results and caveats: Individuals who had graft-donor T cell macrochimerism had allografts that showed high graft-versus-host to host-versus-graft clonal ratios. Detected in recipient marrow were GvH clones, some of which were first observed in ileum or blood.

V lost 5 bases and J lost 7; bases outside the gene matches: 12. The V gene's germline CDR1 is MNHEY and CDR2 SVGAGI. The CDR3 spans 15 residues. This chain uses TRBV6-5 with TRBJ2-5, with TRBD1 matching 8 bases. This TCR derives from a human donor who was the organ donor for an intestinal transplant. The source material was unstimulated CD8+ T cells sorted from spleen or lymph node cells, sampled before transplant. CDR3 sequence (DNA): TGTGCCAGCAGTCGAAATAACAGGGGGTTCGGGACCCAGTACTTC. Its translation: CASSRNNRGFGTQYF.